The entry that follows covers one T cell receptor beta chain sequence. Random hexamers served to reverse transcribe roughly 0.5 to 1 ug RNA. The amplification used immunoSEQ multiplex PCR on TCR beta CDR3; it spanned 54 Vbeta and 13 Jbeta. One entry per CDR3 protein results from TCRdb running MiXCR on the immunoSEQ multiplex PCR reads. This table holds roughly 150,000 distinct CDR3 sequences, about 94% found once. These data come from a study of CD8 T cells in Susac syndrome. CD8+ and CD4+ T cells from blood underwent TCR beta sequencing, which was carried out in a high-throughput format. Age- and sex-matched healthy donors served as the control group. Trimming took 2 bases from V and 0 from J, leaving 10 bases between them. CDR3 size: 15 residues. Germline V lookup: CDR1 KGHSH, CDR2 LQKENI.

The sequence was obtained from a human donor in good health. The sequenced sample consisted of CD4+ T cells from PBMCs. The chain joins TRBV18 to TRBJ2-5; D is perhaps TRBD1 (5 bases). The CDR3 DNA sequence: TGTGCCAGCTCACCAATGGGGCTAAACCAAGAGACCCAGTACTTC. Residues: CASSPMGLNQETQYF.